These 14 T cell receptor beta chains originate from one sample sequenced in a study of T cell responses to AZD1222 COVID-19 vaccine. TCRdb's table, derived via immunoSEQ multiplex PCR, lists solely in-frame clones and lacks some. The table lists over 25,000 clones, about 90% of them singletons. The sample consisted of peripheral blood, taken 28 days after the second AZD1222 dose. The receptors shown here come from an adult who received the AZD1222 COVID-19 vaccine.

This sequence joins TRBV7-3 and TRBJ1-3; D possibly corresponds to TRBD1 (5 bases). Between the trimmed V and J ends, which lost 3 bases and 8 bases, there was a span of 20 bases. The CDR3 loop spans 16 amino acids. Per germline, CDR1 SGHTA and CDR2 FQGTGA. CDR3 sequence (DNA): TGTGCCAGCAGCTTGGGCAGGGTCTTGCCGGGGCACACCATATATTTT. Translated: CASSLGRVLPGHTIYF.

The J gene is TRBJ2-1, the V gene TRBV3-1 (or the pseudogene TRBV3-2); TRBD1 is a possible D gene (5 bases). The CDR3 sequence is 18 residues long. Germline V gene data show CDR1 as LGHDT and CDR2 as YNNKEL (reference sequence). The V and J ends lost 0 bases and 6 bases respectively, with 21 bases between them. The CDR3 DNA reads TGTGCCAGCAGCCAAGATTACCTCCGGAACTCTAGGGGCAATGAGCAGTTCTTC. It yields the protein CASSQDYLRNSRGNEQFF.

V usage is TRBV9 and J usage is TRBJ2-3; D is possibly TRBD1 or TRBD2 (5 bases each). The CDR3 consists of 14 residues. The V end lost 3 bases, the J end lost 5 bases, and 13 bases lay between the germline ends. Germline CDR1 SGDLS, CDR2 YYNGEE. CDR3 nucleotide sequence: TGTGCCAGCAGCGCCGGGACCGAGGGAGATACGCAGTATTTT. Translation: CASSAGTEGDTQYF.

The chain recombines TRBV28 with TRBJ1-3, with no clear D. Germline lookup yields CDR1 MDHEN and CDR2 SYDVKM. Deletions cut 3 bases from V and 0 bases from J, with 9 bases between. The CDR3 length is 15 residues. As DNA, the CDR3 is TGTGCCAGCAGTTTGCAGCGAATCTCTGGAAACACCATATATTTT. Translating gives CASSLQRISGNTIYF.

V is TRBV19 and J is TRBJ2-2, with 7 bases that match TRBD2. CDR1 and CDR2 (germline): LNHDA, SQIVND (reference sequence). The trim removed 4 bases at V and 7 bases at J, leaving 6 bases unmatched. The CDR3 runs to 14 residues. DNA of the CDR3: TGTGCCAGTAGTACCATAGCGGGTCACGGGGAGCTGTTTTTT. It is translated as CASSTIAGHGELFF.

This rearrangement joins TRBV19 to TRBJ2-7; D might be TRBD2 (6 bases). Trimming removed 7 bases from V and 0 bases from J, with 13 bases in between. In germline, CDR1 is LNHDA, CDR2 SQIVND (reference sequence). The CDR3 is 14 amino acids. This CDR3 is CASTPGGISYEQYF. CDR3 bases: TGTGCCAGTACCCCTGGCGGGATCTCCTACGAGCAGTACTTC.

The rearrangement links TRBV7-9 to TRBJ2-4; no firm D call. This CDR3 has 13 amino acids. V lost 1 base and J 9 bases, leaving 10 bases between the germline ends. Germline V gene sequence: CDR1 SEHNR, CDR2 FQNEAQ (reference sequence). CDR3 region: CASSLGGKAIQYF. DNA of the CDR3: TGTGCCAGCAGCTTAGGTGGTAAGGCCATTCAGTACTTC.

The V gene is TRBV7-9, the J gene TRBJ2-1; D not resolved. The length of the CDR3 is 12 residues. Looked up from germline, CDR1 is SEHNR and CDR2 is FQNEAQ (reference sequence). V was pared by 6 bases and J by 8 bases, with 11 bases between. The CDR3 spells CASSATGDEQFF. CDR3 nucleotides: TGTGCCAGCAGTGCGACTGGCGATGAGCAGTTCTTC. The whole variable domain, filled in from reference TRBV7-9 and TRBJ2-1, reads DTGVSQNPRHKITKRGQNVTFRCDPISEHNRLYWYRQTLGQGPEFLTYFQNEAQLEKSRLLSDRFSAERPKGSFSTLEIQRTEQGDSAMYLCASSATGDEQFFGPGTRLTVL.

The chain combines TRBV5-1 with TRBJ1-2; D may be TRBD1 (5 bases). Trimming left V 4 bases short and J 9 bases short, with 16 bases between. Germline V CDR1 and CDR2: SGHRS, YFSETQ. The CDR3 is 13 amino acids. The CDR3 nucleotides are TGCGCCAGCAGCCCGGGACCCCAGGGACGCTACACCTTC. It encodes CASSPGPQGRYTF.

The chain uses TRBV28 and TRBJ2-2; D is uncertain. There are 18 residues in the CDR3. Trimming pared 7 bases from V and 4 bases from J, leaving 25 bases between. Germline CDR1 is MDHEN and CDR2 is SYDVKM. The CDR3 DNA reads as TGTGCCAGCACCCTAAGTCCCCCATGGGTATCGGTCACCGGGGAGCTGTTTTTT. It specifies CASTLSPPWVSVTGELFF.

This clone was seen a single time. This chain uses TRBV24-1 with TRBJ1-2; D possibly corresponds to TRBD1 (5 bases). The CDR3 sequence is 14 residues long. The V gene's germline CDR1 is KGHDR and CDR2 SFDVKD. V gave up 2 bases and J gave up 4 bases, with 10 bases separating them. The CDR3, as DNA: TGTGCCACCAGTGATTCGCCAGGGAGCTATGGCTACACCTTC. Amino acid sequence: CATSDSPGSYGYTF.

The J gene is TRBJ2-7, the V gene TRBV19; D is uncertain. Deletions cut 10 bases from V and 4 bases from J, with 11 bases between. There are 11 residues in the CDR3. The germline V gene has CDR1 LNHDA and CDR2 SQIVND (reference sequence). The CDR3 region has the DNA TGTGCCACAGCCAGTGTGTACGAGCAGTACTTC. As protein: CATASVYEQYF.

The rearrangement uses TRBV30 and TRBJ1-1; D unresolved. The CDR3 totals 15 residues. From germline, CDR1 is GTSNPN and CDR2 SVGIG (reference sequence). The V end was cut by 0 bases, the J end by 1 base, with 12 bases between. CDR3 bases: TGTGCCTGGAGTGTTCGAGGGATACCGAACACTGAAGCTTTCTTT. This gives the protein CAWSVRGIPNTEAFF.

This clone was seen once. The chain combines TRBV5-1 with TRBJ1-1, with a possible D match to TRBD1 (5 bases). CDR1 and CDR2 from the germline V gene are SGHRS and YFSETQ. Trimming cost V 3 bases and J 1 base, with 10 bases left between them. The CDR3 extends over 14 amino acids. The chain's CDR3 is CASSWDGQNTEAFF. The CDR3 DNA reads as TGCGCCAGCAGCTGGGACGGTCAGAACACTGAAGCTTTCTTT.